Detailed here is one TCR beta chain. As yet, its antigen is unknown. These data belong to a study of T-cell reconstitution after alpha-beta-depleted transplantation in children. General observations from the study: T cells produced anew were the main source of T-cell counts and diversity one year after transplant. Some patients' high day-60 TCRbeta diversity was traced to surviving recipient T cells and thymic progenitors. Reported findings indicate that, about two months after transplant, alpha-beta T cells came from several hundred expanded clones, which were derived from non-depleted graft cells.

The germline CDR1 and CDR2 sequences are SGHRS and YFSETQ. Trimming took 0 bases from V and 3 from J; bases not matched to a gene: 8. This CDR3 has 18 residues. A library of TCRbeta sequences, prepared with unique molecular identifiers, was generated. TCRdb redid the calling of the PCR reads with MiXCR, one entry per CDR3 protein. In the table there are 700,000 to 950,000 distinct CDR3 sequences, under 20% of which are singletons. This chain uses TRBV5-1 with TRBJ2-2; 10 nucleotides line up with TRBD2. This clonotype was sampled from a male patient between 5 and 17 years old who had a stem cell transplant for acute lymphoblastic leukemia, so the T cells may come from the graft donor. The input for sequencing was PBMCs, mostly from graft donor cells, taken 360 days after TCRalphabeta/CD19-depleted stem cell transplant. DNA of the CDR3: TGCGCCAGCAGCTTGGAACTAGCGGGACTTGGGCACACCGGGGAGCTGTTTTTT. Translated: CASSLELAGLGHTGELFF.